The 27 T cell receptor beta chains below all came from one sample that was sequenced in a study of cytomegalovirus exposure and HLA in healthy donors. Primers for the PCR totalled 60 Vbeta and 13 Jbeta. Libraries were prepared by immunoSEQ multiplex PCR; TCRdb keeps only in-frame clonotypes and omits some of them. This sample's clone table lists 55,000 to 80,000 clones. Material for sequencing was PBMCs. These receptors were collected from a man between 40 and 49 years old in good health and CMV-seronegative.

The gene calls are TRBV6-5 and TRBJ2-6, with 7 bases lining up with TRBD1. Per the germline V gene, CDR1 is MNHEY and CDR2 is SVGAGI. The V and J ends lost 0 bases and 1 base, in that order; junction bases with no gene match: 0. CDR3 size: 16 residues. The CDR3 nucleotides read TGTGCCAGCAGTTACTCGACAGGGTCTGGGGCCAACGTCCTGACTTTC. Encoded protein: CASSYSTGSGANVLTF.

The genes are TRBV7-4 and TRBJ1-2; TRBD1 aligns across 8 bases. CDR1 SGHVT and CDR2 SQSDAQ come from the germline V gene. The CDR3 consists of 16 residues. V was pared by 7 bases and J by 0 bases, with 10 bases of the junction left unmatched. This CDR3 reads CASNHLTGQANYGYTF. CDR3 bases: TGTGCCAGCAACCACCTAACGGGACAGGCTAACTATGGCTACACCTTC. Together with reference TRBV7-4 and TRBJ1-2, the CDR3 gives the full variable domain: GAGVSQSPRYKVAKRGRDVALRCDSISGHVTLYWYRQTLGQGSEVLTYSQSDAQRDKSGRPSGRFSAERPERSVSTLKIQRTEQGDSAVYLCASNHLTGQANYGYTFGSGTRLTVV.

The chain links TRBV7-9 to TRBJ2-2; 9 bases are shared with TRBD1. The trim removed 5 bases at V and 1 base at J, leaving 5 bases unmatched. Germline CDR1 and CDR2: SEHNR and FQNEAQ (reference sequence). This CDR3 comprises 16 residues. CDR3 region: CASSTLTGGNTGELFF. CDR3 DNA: TGTGCCAGCAGCACCCTGACAGGGGGGAACACCGGGGAGCTGTTTTTT.

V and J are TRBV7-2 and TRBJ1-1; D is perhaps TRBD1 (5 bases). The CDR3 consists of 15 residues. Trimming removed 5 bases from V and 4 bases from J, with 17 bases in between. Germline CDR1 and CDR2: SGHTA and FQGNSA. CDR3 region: CASSPRAGRPTEAFF. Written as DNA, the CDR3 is TGTGCCAGCAGCCCCCGTGCGGGGCGGCCCACTGAAGCTTTCTTT.

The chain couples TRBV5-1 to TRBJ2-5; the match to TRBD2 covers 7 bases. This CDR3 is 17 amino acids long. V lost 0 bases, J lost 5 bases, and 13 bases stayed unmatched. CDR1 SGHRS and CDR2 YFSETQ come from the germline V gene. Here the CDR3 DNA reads TGCGCCAGCAGCTTGGAGCGGGGCCGAGGGGTCGGGGAGACCCAGTACTTC. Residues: CASSLERGRGVGETQYF.

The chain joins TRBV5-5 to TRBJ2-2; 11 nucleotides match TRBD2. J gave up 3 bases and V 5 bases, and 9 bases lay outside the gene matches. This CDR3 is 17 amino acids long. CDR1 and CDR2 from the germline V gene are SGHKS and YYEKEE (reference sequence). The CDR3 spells CASSPASGGTHTGELFF. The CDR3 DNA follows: TGTGCCAGCAGTCCGGCTAGCGGGGGGACCCACACCGGGGAGCTGTTTTTT.

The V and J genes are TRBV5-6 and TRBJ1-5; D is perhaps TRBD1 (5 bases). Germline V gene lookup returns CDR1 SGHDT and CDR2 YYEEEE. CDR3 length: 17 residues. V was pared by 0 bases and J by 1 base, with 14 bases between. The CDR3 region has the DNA TGTGCCAGCAGCTTGGGTCGGGGGTATCCCAGCAATCAGCCCCAGCATTTT. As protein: CASSLGRGYPSNQPQHF.

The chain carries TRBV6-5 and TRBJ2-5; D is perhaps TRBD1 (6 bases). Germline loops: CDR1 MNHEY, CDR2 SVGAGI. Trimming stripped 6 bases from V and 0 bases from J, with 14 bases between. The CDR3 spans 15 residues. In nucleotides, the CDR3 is TGTGCCAGCAGGTACACCGGGACATACCAAGAGACCCAGTACTTC. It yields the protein CASRYTGTYQETQYF.

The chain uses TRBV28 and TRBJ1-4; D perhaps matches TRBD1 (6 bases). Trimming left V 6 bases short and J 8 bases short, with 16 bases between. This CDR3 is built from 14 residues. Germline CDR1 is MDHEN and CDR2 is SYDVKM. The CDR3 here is CASSRGGGWEKLFF. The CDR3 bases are TGTGCCAGCAGCCGTGGGGGGGGCTGGGAAAAACTGTTTTTT.

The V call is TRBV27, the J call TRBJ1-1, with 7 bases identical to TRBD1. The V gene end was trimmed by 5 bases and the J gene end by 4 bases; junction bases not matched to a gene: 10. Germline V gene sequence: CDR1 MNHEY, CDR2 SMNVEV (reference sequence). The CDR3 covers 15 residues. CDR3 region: CASSLIPGGSTEAFF. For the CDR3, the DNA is TGTGCCAGCAGTCTGATCCCAGGGGGGAGCACTGAAGCTTTCTTT.

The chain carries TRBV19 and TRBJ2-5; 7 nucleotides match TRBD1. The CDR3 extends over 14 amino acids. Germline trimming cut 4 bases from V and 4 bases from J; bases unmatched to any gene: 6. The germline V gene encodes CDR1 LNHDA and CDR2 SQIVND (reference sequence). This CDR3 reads CASSKQGSGETQYF. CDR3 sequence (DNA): TGTGCCAGTAGTAAACAGGGGTCGGGAGAGACCCAGTACTTC.

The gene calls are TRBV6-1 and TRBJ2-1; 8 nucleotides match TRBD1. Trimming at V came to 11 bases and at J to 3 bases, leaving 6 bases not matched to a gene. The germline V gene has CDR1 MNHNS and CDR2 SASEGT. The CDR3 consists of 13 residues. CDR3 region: CASPGTGYNEQFF. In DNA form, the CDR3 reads TGTGCCTCTCCCGGGACAGGCTACAATGAGCAGTTCTTC.

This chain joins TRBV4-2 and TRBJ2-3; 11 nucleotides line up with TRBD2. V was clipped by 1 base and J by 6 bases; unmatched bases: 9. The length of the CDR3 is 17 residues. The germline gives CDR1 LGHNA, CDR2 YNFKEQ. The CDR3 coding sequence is TGTGCCAGCAGCCAAGTCGAGGTTAGCGGGGGGGCCGATACGCAGTATTTT. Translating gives CASSQVEVSGGADTQYF.

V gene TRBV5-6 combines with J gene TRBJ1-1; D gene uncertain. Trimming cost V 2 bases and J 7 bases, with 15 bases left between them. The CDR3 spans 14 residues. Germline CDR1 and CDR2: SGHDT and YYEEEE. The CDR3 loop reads CASSFSVVRGEAFF. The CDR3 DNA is TGTGCCAGCAGCTTCTCCGTCGTTCGGGGTGAAGCTTTCTTT. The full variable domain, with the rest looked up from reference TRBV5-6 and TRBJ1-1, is DAGVTQSPTHLIKTRGQQVTLRCSPKSGHDTVSWYQQALGQGPQFIFQYYEEEERQRGNFPDRFSGHQFPNYSSELNVNALLLGDSALYLCASSFSVVRGEAFFGQGTRLTVV.

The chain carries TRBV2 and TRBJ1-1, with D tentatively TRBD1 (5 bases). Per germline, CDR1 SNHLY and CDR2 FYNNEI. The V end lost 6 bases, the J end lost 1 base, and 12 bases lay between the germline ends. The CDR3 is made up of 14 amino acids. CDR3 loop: CASRRHGQNTEAFF. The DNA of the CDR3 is TGTGCCAGCAGGCGTCACGGACAGAACACTGAAGCTTTCTTT.

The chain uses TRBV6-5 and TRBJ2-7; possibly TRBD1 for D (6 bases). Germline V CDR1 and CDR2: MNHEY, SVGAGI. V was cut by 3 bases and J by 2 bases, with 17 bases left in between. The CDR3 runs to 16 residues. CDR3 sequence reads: CASSYMSGQMTYEQYF. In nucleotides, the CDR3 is TGTGCCAGCAGTTATATGTCGGGACAAATGACCTACGAGCAGTACTTC.

DNA for the CDR3: TGCGCCAGCAGCCAAGGCGGCAGGGGGCTGGGATACGAGCAGTACTTC. Residues: CASSQGGRGLGYEQYF. This chain uses TRBV4-1 with TRBJ2-7; 8 bases match TRBD1. The J segment lost 4 bases and the V segment lost 1 base, leaving 9 bases of the junction unmatched. This CDR3 comprises 16 residues. Per germline, CDR1 MGHRA and CDR2 YSYEKL.

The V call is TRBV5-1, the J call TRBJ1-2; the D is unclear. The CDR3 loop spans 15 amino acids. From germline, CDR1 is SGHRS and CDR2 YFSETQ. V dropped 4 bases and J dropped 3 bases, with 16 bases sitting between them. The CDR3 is CASSRQPGLDYGYTF. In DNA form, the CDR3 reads TGCGCCAGCAGCCGGCAACCAGGACTCGACTATGGCTACACCTTC.

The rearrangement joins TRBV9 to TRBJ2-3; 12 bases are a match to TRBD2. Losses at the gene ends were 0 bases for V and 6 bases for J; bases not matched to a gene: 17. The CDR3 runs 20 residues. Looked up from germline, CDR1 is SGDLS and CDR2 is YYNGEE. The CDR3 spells CASSVEGLAGRASFLDTQYF. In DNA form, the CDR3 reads TGTGCCAGCAGCGTAGAAGGACTAGCGGGGAGGGCCTCTTTTTTGGATACGCAGTATTTT.

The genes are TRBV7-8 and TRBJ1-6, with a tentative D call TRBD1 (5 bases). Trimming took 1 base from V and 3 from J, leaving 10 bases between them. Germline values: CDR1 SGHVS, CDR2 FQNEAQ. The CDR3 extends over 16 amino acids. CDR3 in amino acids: CASSLGGDYYNSPLHF. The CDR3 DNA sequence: TGTGCCAGCAGCTTAGGGGGGGACTACTATAATTCACCCCTCCACTTT.

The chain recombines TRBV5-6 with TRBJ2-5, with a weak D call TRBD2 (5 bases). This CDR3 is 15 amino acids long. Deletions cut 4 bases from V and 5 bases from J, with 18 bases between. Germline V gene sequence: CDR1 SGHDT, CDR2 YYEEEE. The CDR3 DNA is TGTGCCAGCAGCGGAAGGTCACTCGGCGGGGAGACCCAGTACTTC. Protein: CASSGRSLGGETQYF.

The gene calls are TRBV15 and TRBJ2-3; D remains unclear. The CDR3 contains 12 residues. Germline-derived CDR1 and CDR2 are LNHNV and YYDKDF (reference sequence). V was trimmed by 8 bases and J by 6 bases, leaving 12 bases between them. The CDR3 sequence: CATGRGRDTQYF. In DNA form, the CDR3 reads TGTGCCACCGGGCGTGGGCGTGATACGCAGTATTTT.

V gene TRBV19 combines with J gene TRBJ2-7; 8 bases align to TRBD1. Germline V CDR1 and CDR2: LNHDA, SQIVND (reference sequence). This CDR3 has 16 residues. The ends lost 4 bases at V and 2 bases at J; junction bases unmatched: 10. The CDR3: CASSTLGTGFTYEQYF. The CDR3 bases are TGTGCCAGTAGTACCCTCGGGACAGGCTTTACCTACGAGCAGTACTTC.

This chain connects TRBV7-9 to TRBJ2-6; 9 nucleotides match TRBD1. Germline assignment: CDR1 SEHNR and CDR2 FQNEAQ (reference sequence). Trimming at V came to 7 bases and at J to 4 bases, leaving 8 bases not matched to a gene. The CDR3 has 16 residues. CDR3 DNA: TGTGCCAGCACTCGACAGGGGGTGAGCGGGGCCAACGTCCTGACTTTC. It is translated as CASTRQGVSGANVLTF.

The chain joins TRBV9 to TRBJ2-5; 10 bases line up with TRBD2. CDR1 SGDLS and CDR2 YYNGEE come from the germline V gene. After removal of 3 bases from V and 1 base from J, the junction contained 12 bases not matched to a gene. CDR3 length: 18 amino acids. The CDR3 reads CASSAGGLAGAPQETQYF. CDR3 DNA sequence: TGTGCCAGCAGCGCCGGGGGGCTAGCGGGGGCCCCCCAAGAGACCCAGTACTTC.

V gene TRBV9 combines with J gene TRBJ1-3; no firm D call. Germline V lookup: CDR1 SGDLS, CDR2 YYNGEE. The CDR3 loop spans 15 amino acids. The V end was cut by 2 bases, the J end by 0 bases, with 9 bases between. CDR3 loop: CASSVEGSSGNTIYF. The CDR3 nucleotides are TGTGCCAGCAGCGTCGAAGGGAGCTCTGGAAACACCATATATTTT.

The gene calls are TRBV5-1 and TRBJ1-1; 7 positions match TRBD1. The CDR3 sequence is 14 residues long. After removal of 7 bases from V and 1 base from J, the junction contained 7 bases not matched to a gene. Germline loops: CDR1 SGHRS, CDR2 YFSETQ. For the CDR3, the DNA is TGCGCCAGCGGATCGGGACAGCCGAACACTGAAGCTTTCTTT. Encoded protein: CASGSGQPNTEAFF.